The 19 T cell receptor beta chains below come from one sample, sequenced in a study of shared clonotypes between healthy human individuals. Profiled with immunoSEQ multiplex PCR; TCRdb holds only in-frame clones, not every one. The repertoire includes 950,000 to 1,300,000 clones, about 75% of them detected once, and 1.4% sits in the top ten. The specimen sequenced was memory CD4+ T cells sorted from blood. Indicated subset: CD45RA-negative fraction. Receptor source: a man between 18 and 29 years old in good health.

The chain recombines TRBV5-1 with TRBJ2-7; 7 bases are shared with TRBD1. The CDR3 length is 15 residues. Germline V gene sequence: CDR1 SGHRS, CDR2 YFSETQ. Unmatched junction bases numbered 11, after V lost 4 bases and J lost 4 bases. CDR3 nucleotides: TGCGCCAGCAGCCGCTCGGGACAGAAAGATTACGAGCAGTACTTC. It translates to CASSRSGQKDYEQYF.

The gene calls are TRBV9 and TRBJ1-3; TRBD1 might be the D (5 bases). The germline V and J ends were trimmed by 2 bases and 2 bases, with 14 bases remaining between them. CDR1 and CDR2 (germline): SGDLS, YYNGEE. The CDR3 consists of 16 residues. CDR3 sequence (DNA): TGTGCCAGCAGCGTCACTTGGGGGGGAACTGGAAACACCATATATTTT. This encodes CASSVTWGGTGNTIYF.

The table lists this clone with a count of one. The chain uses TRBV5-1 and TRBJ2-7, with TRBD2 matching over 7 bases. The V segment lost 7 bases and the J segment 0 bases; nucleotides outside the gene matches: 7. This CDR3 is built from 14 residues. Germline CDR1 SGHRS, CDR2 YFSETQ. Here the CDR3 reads CASSREGSSYEQYF. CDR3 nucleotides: TGCGCCAGCTCGAGGGAGGGGAGCTCCTACGAGCAGTACTTC.

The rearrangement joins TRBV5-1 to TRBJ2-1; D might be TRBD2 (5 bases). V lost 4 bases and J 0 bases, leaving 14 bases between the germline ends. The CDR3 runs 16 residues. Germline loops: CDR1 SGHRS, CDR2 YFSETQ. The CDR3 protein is CASSPDSGSSYNEQFF. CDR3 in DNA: TGCGCCAGCAGCCCGGACTCGGGGAGCTCCTACAATGAGCAGTTCTTC.

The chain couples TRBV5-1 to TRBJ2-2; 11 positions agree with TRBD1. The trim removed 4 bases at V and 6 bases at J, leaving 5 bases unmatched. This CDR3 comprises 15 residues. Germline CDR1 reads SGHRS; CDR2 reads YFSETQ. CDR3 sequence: CASSLGQGASGELFF. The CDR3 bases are TGCGCCAGCAGCCTAGGACAGGGGGCGTCCGGGGAGCTGTTTTTT. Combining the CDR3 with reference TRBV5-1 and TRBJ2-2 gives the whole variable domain KAGVTQTPRYLIKTRGQQVTLSCSPISGHRSVSWYQQTPGQGLQFLFEYFSETQRNKGNFPGRFSGRQFSNSRSEMNVSTLELGDSALYLCASSLGQGASGELFFGEGSRLTVL.

CDR3 protein: CASSSPTGGIGGELFF. The CDR3 region has the DNA TGTGCCAGCAGTTCACCTACAGGGGGCATTGGCGGGGAGCTGTTTTTT. The genes are TRBV6-5 and TRBJ2-2; 9 bases are shared with TRBD1. Germline V CDR1 and CDR2: MNHEY, SVGAGI. The CDR3 contains 16 residues. V lost 4 bases, J lost 7 bases, and 10 bases stayed unmatched.

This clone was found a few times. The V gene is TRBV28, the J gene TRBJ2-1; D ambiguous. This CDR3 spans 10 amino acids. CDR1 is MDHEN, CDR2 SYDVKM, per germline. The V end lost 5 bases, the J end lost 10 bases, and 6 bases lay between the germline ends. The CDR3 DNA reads TGTGCCAGCAGTCGCACCGAGCAGTTCTTC. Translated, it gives CASSRTEQFF. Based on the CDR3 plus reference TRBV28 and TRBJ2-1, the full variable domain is DVKVTQSSRYLVKRTGEKVFLECVQDMDHENMFWYRQDPGLGLRLIYFSYDVKMKEKGDIPEGYSVSREKKERFSLILESASTNQTSMYLCASSRTEQFFGPGTRLTVL.

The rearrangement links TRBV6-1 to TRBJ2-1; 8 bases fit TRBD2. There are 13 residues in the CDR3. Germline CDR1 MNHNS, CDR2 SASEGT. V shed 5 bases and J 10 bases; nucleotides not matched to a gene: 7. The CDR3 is CASSSGLGLEQFF. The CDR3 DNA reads TGTGCCAGCAGTTCGGGACTAGGACTAGAGCAGTTCTTC.

The CDR3 is CASSRDYEQYF. Written as DNA, the CDR3 is TGTGCCAGCAGCCGAGATTACGAGCAGTACTTC. The chain has TRBV4-2 and TRBJ2-7; D remains unclear. Germline CDR1 is LGHNA and CDR2 is YNFKEQ. CDR3 size: 11 residues. V gave up 4 bases and J gave up 4 bases, with 5 bases separating them.

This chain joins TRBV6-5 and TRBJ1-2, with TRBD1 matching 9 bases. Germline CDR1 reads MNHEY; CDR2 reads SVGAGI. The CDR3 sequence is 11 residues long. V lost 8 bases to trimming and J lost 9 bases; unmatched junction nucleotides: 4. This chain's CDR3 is CASGDRASYTF. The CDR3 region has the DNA TGTGCCAGCGGGGACAGGGCTAGCTACACCTTC.

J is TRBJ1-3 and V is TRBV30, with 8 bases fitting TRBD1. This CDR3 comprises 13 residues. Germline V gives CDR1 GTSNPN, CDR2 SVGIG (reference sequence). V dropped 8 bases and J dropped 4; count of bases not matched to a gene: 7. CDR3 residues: CARRTGPGNTIYF. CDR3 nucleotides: TGTGCCCGCCGGACAGGGCCAGGAAACACCATATATTTT.

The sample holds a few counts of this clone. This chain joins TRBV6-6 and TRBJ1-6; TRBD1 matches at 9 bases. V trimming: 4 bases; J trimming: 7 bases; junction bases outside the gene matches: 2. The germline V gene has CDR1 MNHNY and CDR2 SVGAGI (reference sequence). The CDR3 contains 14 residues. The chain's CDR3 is CASSSDRGNSPLHF. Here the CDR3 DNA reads TGTGCCAGCAGTTCGGACAGGGGAAATTCACCCCTCCACTTT.

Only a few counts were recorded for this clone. Written as DNA, the CDR3 is TGCGCCAGCAGCCAGCCGCGGGACACCAACACTGAAGCTTTCTTT. This sequence encodes CASSQPRDTNTEAFF. This chain joins TRBV4-1 and TRBJ1-1; D is possibly TRBD1 (6 bases). The CDR3 has 15 amino acids. Per the germline V gene, CDR1 is MGHRA and CDR2 is YSYEKL. Trimming removed 3 bases at V and 2 bases at J, with 13 bases between.

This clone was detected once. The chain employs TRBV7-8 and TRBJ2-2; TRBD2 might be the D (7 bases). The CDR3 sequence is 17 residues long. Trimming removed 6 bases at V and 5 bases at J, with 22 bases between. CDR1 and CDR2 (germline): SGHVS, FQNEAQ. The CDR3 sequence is CASRPIRGGSKTGELFF. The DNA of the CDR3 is TGTGCCAGCAGACCTATCAGGGGCGGGAGTAAGACCGGGGAGCTGTTTTTT.

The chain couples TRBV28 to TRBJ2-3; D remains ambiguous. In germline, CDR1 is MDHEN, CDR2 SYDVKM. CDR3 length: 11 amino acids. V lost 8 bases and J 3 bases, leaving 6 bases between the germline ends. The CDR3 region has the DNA TGTGCCAGCGAGATGACAGATACGCAGTATTTT. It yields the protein CASEMTDTQYF.

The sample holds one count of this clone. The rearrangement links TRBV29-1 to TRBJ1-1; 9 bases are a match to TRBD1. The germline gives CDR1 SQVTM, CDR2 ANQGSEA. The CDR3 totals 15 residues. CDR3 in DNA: TGCAGTGTAACAGGGGGCGAACCCCGGGACACTGAAGCTTTCTTT. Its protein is CSVTGGEPRDTEAFF.

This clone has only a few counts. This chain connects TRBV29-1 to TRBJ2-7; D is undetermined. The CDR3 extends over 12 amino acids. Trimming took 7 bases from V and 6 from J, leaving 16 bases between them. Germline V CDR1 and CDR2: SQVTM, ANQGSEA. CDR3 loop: CSGRPSGGEQYF. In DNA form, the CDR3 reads TGCAGCGGGAGACCCTCGGGCGGCGAGCAGTACTTC.

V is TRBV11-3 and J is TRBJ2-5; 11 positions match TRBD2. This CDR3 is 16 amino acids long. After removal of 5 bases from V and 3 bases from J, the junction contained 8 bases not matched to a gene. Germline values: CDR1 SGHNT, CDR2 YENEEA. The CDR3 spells CASSKGASGGKETQYF. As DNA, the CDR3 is TGTGCCAGCAGCAAAGGGGCTAGCGGGGGGAAAGAGACCCAGTACTTC.

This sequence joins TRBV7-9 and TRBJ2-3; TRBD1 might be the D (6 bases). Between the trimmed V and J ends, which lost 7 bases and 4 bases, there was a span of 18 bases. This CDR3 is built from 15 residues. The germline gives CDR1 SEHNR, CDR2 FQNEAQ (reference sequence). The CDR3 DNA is TGTGCCAGCACCGGTTTGGACAGTGCGGCAGATACGCAGTATTTT. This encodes CASTGLDSAADTQYF.